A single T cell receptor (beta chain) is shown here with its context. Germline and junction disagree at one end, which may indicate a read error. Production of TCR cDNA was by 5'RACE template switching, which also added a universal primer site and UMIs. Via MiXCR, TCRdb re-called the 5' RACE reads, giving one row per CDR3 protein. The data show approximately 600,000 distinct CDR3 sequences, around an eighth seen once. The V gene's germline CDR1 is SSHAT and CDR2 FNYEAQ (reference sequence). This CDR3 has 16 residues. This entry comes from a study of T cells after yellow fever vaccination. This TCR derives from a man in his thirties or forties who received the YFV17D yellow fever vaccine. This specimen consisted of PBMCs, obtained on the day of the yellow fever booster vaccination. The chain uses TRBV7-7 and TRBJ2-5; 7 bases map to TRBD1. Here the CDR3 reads CASSLGVGGALETQYF. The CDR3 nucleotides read TGTGCTAGCAGCTTAGGAGTAGGGGGCGCATTGGAGACCCAGTACTTC.